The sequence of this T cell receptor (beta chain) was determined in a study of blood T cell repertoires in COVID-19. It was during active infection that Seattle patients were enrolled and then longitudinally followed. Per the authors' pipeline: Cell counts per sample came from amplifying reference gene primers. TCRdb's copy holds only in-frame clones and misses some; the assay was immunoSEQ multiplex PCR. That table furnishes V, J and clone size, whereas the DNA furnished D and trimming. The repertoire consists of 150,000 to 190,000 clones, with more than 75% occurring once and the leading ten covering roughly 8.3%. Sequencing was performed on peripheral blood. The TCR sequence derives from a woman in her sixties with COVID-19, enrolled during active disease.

Here the CDR3 DNA reads TGTGCCAGCAGTTACTTACAGTATAGCAATCAGCCCCAGCATTTT. This codes for CASSYLQYSNQPQHF. The chain uses TRBV6-2 or TRBV6-3 and TRBJ1-5; no clear D gene. V was clipped by 1 base and J by 0 bases, with 7 bases between them. This CDR3 region has 15 residues. Germline V gives CDR1 MNHEY, CDR2 SVGEGT.